This is a list of T cell receptor beta chains from one sample in a study of tissue T cells after allogeneic stem cell transplantation. Generated by immunoSEQ multiplex PCR, the TCRdb table keeps only in-frame clones and is missing some. Of 4,500 to 7,500 clones listed, approximately 58% were seen once; the top ten hold 20% to 25%. The sequences come from tissue from the jejunum, collected at autopsy. The receptors were gathered from a male donor aged 60 or over with lung cancer. CDR3s include the opening cysteine and the closing phenylalanine or tryptophan. D genes are given only for firm matches. The size of a clone is reported for some rows only, either as once, few or many, or as a class for expanded clones.

v_gene	abundance	d_gene	j_gene	CDR3aa	CDR3nt
TRBV6-5	NA	TRBD2	TRBJ2-1	CASSYSRLAGGNEQFF	TGTGCCAGCAGTTACTCGCGGCTAGCGGGAGGCAATGAGCAGTTCTTC
TRBV11-2	NA	NA	TRBJ2-7	CASSLVEGAWQYF	TGTGCCAGCAGCTTAGTGGAGGGGGCTTGGCAGTACTTC
TRBV6-5	NA	NA	TRBJ2-3	CASSKGPHGDTQYF	TGTGCCAGCAGCAAGGGACCGCACGGGGATACGCAGTATTTT
TRBV2	once	TRBD2	TRBJ2-1	CASRRGEKRLHEQFF	TGTGCCAGCAGGCGGGGGGAAAAGAGACTTCATGAGCAGTTCTTC
TRBV12-3/TRBV12-4	few	TRBD1	TRBJ1-2	CASSTTGLYGYTF	TGTGCCAGCAGCACGACAGGGCTCTATGGCTACACCTTC
TRBV7-2	NA	NA	TRBJ2-3	CASSAQTRDTQYF	TGTGCCAGCAGCGCACAGACCCGAGATACGCAGTATTTT
TRBV18	NA	NA	TRBJ2-7	CASSLGVSYEQYF	TGTGCCAGCTCATTAGGTGTCTCCTACGAGCAGTACTTC
TRBV5-1	NA	NA	TRBJ1-3	CASRQESAIYF	TGCGCCAGCAGACAAGAGTCTGCCATATATTTT
TRBV6-6	few	NA	TRBJ2-1	CASSNAGTEQFF	TGTGCCAGCAGTAACGCCGGGACAGAGCAGTTCTTC
TRBV5-8	NA	NA	TRBJ2-1	CASTQYNEQFF	TGTGCCAGCACCCAATACAATGAGCAGTTCTTC
TRBV6-5	NA	NA	TRBJ1-6	CASSYGHSNSPLHF	TGTGCCAGCAGTTACGGCCACTCCAATTCACCCCTCCACTTT
TRBV5-5	NA	NA	TRBJ1-5	CASSSAAVSNSNQPQHF	TGTGCCAGCAGCTCGGCGGCAGTTTCTAATAGCAATCAGCCCCAGCATTTT
TRBV27	NA	NA	TRBJ2-7	CASSQIMGTLSYEQYF	TGTGCCAGCAGTCAAATTATGGGGACCCTCTCCTACGAGCAGTACTTC
TRBV7-2	once	TRBD1	TRBJ1-5	CASSPGQGWSQPQHF	TGTGCCAGCAGCCCTGGACAGGGTTGGTCTCAGCCCCAGCATTTT
TRBV19	NA	TRBD1	TRBJ2-1	CASTMDRSHNEQFF	TGTGCCAGTACCATGGACAGGTCCCACAATGAGCAGTTCTTC
TRBV7-9	NA	NA	TRBJ1-4	CASSHLPHELFF	TGTGCCAGCAGCCACTTACCTCATGAACTGTTTTTT
TRBV30	once	NA	TRBJ1-6	CASRAGSSYNSPLHF	TGTGCCTCGAGGGCAGGGAGCTCCTATAATTCACCCCTCCACTTT
TRBV4-3	NA	NA	TRBJ2-1	CASSQDSRGVHNEQFF	TGCGCCAGCAGCCAAGATTCGCGGGGCGTCCACAATGAGCAGTTCTTC
TRBV30	NA	NA	TRBJ1-2	CAWRVPGPYGYTF	TGTGCCTGGAGGGTCCCAGGGCCCTATGGCTACACCTTC
TRBV27	NA	TRBD2	TRBJ2-2	CASRIGGVPGELFF	TGTGCCAGCAGGATCGGGGGGGTCCCCGGGGAGCTGTTTTTT
TRBV13	medium-sized	TRBD1	TRBJ1-1	CASSFWTGNTEAFF	TGTGCCAGCAGCTTCTGGACAGGGAACACTGAAGCTTTCTTT
TRBV5-1	NA	NA	TRBJ1-1	CASSPDRMNTEAFF	TGCGCCAGCAGCCCGGACAGAATGAACACTGAAGCTTTCTTT
TRBV7-2	NA	NA	TRBJ2-2	CASSLARNTGELFF	TGTGCCAGCAGCTTAGCCCGAAACACCGGGGAGCTGTTTTTT
TRBV30	NA	TRBD1	TRBJ1-1	CAWSQTGDTEAFF	TGTGCCTGGAGTCAGACAGGGGACACTGAAGCTTTCTTT
TRBV12-3/TRBV12-4	few	NA	TRBJ2-7	CASSLDRGGEQYF	TGTGCCAGCAGTTTGGATAGGGGAGGCGAGCAGTACTTC
TRBV6-5	NA	TRBD1	TRBJ1-1	CASRPRTGSSTEAFF	TGTGCCAGCAGACCTCGGACAGGGTCGAGCACTGAAGCTTTCTTT
TRBV5-4	NA	TRBD2	TRBJ2-1	CASSLAGTTNNEQFF	TGTGCCAGCAGCTTAGCCGGGACTACCAACAATGAGCAGTTCTTC
TRBV9	NA	TRBD2	TRBJ2-3	CASTPYGRGSTDTQYF	TGTGCCAGCACTCCTTACGGGAGGGGAAGCACAGATACGCAGTATTTT
TRBV3-1/TRBV3-2	NA	NA	TRBJ2-5	CASSQGRGAPQYF	TGTGCCAGCAGCCAAGGACGAGGGGCCCCCCAGTACTTC
TRBV7-9	few	NA	TRBJ1-2	CASSLPSQLYGYTF	TGTGCCAGCAGCTTACCGAGCCAGCTCTATGGCTACACCTTC